A selection of T cell receptor beta chains follows, all from one sample in a study of tumor-infiltrating lymphocytes in primary liver carcinoma. TCRdb re-analysed the multiplex PCR reads in MiXCR, keeping a single row per CDR3 protein. Of 300,000 to 350,000 distinct CDR3 sequences in the sample, roughly 60% are singletons; the top ten hold about 15%. Source material: peripheral blood. Every receptor here comes from a woman in her 30s with primary liver carcinoma and hepatitis B virus infection. CDR3s include the opening cysteine and the closing phenylalanine or tryptophan. D genes are given only for firm matches. Where a row states a size, it is once, few, many or the class of an expanded clone; other rows omit it.

j_gene,len,d_gene,v_gene,abundance,CDR3nt,CDR3aa
TRBJ2-3,14,.,TRBV4-2,many,TGTGCCAGCAGCCAAGGGTCCCATCAAGATACGCAGTATTTT,CASSQGSHQDTQYF
TRBJ1-4,15,.,TRBV4-1,few,TGCGCCAGCAGCCTGCTAGGCGGGGCTAATGAAAAACTGTTTTTT,CASSLLGGANEKLFF
TRBJ2-4,14,TRBD2,TRBV5-1,.,TGCGCCAGCAGCTACGGACTAGCGGGAGGGATTCAGTACTTC,CASSYGLAGGIQYF
TRBJ2-3,15,TRBD1,TRBV5-4,.,TGTGTCAGCAGCTTGGACAGGGGTAGGACAGATACGCAGTATTTT,CVSSLDRGRTDTQYF
TRBJ2-5,13,.,TRBV4-3,.,TGCGCCAGCAACCAACAGTATCAAGAGATCCAGTACTTC,CASNQQYQEIQYF
TRBJ2-1,15,TRBD2,TRBV5-4,.,TGTGCCTCCTACGAAGGCGGGAGTCCCTACAATGAGCAGTTCTTC,CASYEGGSPYNEQFF
TRBJ2-7,21,TRBD2,TRBV6-2/TRBV6-3,.,TGTGCCAGCAGTACCCTCGGATACGCCGGGACTAGCGGGCAGTTCTCCTACGAGCAGTACTTC,CASSTLGYAGTSGQFSYEQYF
TRBJ1-2,15,.,TRBV19,.,TGTGCCAGTAGTCCCTCGTCGACGAATAACTATGGCTACACCTTC,CASSPSSTNNYGYTF
TRBJ2-3,17,.,TRBV6-2/TRBV6-3,.,TGTGCCAGCAATTACAAGCTGTGGGGTACAAGAGAAGATACGCAGTATTTT,CASNYKLWGTREDTQYF
TRBJ2-7,19,TRBD2,TRBV6-1,many,TGTGCCAGCACATCGGCCAGACTAGCGGGAGTAGTACGGAAAGGCGAGCAGTACTTC,CASTSARLAGVVRKGEQYF